This T cell receptor (beta chain) was captured by sequencing in a study of low-dose radiotherapy and immunotherapy resistance in tumors. The authors ran around 18 PCR cycles to amplify TCRs with a constant-region primer and V-primer adapter. TCRdb reanalysed the reads using MiXCR and keeps one entry per CDR3 protein. The sample includes approximately 47,000 distinct CDR3 sequences, approximately 10% seen only once; the top ten take approximately 6.2%. Time point noted: before trial treatment. Trimming left V 4 bases short and J 3 bases short, with 12 bases between. Per germline, CDR1 LGHDT and CDR2 YNNKEL (reference sequence). The CDR3 consists of 14 residues. The sample holds many counts of this clonotype.

This TCR was sampled from a female donor with ovarian cancer. This sequence joins TRBV3-1 and TRBJ1-1; maybe TRBD1 (6 bases). Sample: PBMCs, taken before treatment. The CDR3 DNA reads TGTGCCAGCAGCCGTCGAGGACAGCACACTGAAGCTTTCTTT. Residues: CASSRRGQHTEAFF.